A few counts support the clone carrying this T cell receptor (beta chain). Its target is unknown. These data belong to a study of T cells after yellow fever vaccination. For the study at large: The authors prepared low-cell-number fractions using SMART-Seq v4 Ultra Low Input. Findings of the study overall: Subsequent booster samples again held most clones from primary vaccination (96% CD4, about 85% CD8). Faster peaking, at day 5 versus 15, marked a secondary response that was weaker.

Researchers made TCR cDNA using 5'RACE template switching, and this step added a universal primer site and UMIs. TCRdb passed the 5' RACE reads through MiXCR, listing each CDR3 protein once. The sample has some 240,000 distinct CDR3 sequences; roughly 4.8% are singletons. Trimming took 1 base from V and 8 from J; bases not matched to a gene: 11. The CDR3 totals 16 residues. Looked up from germline, CDR1 is SGHTA and CDR2 is FQGNSA. The source material was CD4+ T cells sorted from PBMCs, sampled on the day of the yellow fever booster vaccination. This TCR came from a man aged 18 to 35 who received the YFV17D yellow fever vaccine. The chain employs TRBV7-2 and TRBJ2-1; 7 positions agree with TRBD2. CDR3 amino acids: CASSLVLQRGGYEQFF. The CDR3 DNA follows: TGTGCCAGCAGCTTAGTTCTCCAGCGGGGTGGGTATGAGCAGTTCTTC.